Following are 12 T cell receptor beta chains from one sample sequenced in a study of CD8+ T cells in alopecia areata (dated by TCRdb to the late 2010s). The method behind the library was the immunoSEQ multiplex PCR assay. To provide template for TCR sequencing, every sample had RNA extracted and reverse transcribed into cDNA. What TCRdb holds here is the immuneACCESS table cut down to in-frame rearrangements. Part of the clones is not present; checked against another copy, under half of the missing clones reflect an unresolved V gene, and the others are unexplained. For this sample there are 110,000 to 150,000 clones; roughly 53% appear just once. The ten largest make up approximately 6.5% of the sample. The time point label on this specimen signifies: baseline before oral tofacitinib. The sequenced sample was CD4+ T cells sorted from blood, obtained at week 0. These receptors were obtained from a human donor with alopecia areata.

The chain recombines TRBV6-1 with TRBJ1-2; D unclear. V was shortened by 3 bases and J by 4 bases, with 15 bases between the two germline ends. This CDR3 is built from 15 residues. Germline CDR1 reads MNHNS; CDR2 reads SASEGT. The CDR3 region is CASSELSLYGYGYTF. Written as DNA, the CDR3 is TGTGCCAGCAGTGAGCTCTCCCTCTACGGCTATGGCTACACCTTC.

The chain combines TRBV30 with TRBJ2-7; perhaps TRBD1 as D (6 bases). Trimming cost V 4 bases and J 13 bases, with 20 bases left between them. The CDR3 is made up of 12 amino acids. The V gene's germline CDR1 is GTSNPN and CDR2 SVGIG (reference sequence). This CDR3 is CAWITTGSAVYF. The CDR3 bases are TGTGCCTGGATCACCACAGGGTCGGCAGTATACTTC.

For the CDR3, the DNA is TGTGCCAGCAGTGAGGGGCAGGAACCTAATGAAAAACTGTTTTTT. Translated: CASSEGQEPNEKLFF. The gene calls are TRBV21-1 and TRBJ1-4. TRBV21-1 has pseudogene status. The CDR3 runs to 15 residues.

This clone was found a few times. The rearrangement joins TRBV7-2 to TRBJ1-3; 8 nucleotides line up with TRBD1. V was clipped by 0 bases and J by 0 bases; unmatched bases: 4. The CDR3 loop spans 17 amino acids. Germline V gene data show CDR1 as SGHTA and CDR2 as FQGNSA. The CDR3 loop is CASSLAPQGVSGNTIYF. The CDR3, as DNA: TGTGCCAGCAGCTTAGCCCCACAGGGGGTCTCTGGAAACACCATATATTTT.

The gene calls are TRBV7-6 and TRBJ2-3; D unresolved. CDR1 is SGHVS, CDR2 FNYEAQ, per germline. The V end lost 4 bases, the J end lost 1 base, and 15 bases lay between the germline ends. The CDR3 contains 16 residues. This CDR3 is CASSYSVGQRTDTQYF. In DNA, the CDR3 is TGTGCCAGCAGCTACTCTGTCGGGCAGCGCACAGATACGCAGTATTTT.

This clone was detected only once. The chain uses TRBV9 and TRBJ2-3; 11 bases fit TRBD2. Per germline, CDR1 SGDLS and CDR2 YYNGEE. The CDR3 has 15 residues. V shed 2 bases and J 1 base; nucleotides not matched to a gene: 0. CDR3 sequence reads: CASSVSGGGTDTQYF. CDR3 DNA: TGTGCCAGCAGCGTTAGCGGGGGGGGCACAGATACGCAGTATTTT.

This clone was detected a few times. This chain connects TRBV11-3 to TRBJ1-1; D is unclear. Between the trimmed V and J ends, which lost 4 bases and 1 base, there was a span of 19 bases. Germline CDR1 SGHNT, CDR2 YENEEA. This CDR3 spans 17 amino acids. The CDR3 region is CASSSRNTLFSNTEAFF. CDR3 nucleotides: TGTGCCAGCAGCTCGAGGAACACCCTATTCTCGAACACTGAAGCTTTCTTT.

This clone was seen at least ten times. The chain employs TRBV5-6 and TRBJ2-3; D not resolved. Germline assignment: CDR1 SGHDT and CDR2 YYEEEE. V lost 2 bases to trimming and J lost 7 bases, with 8 bases between them. The CDR3 runs 12 residues. The CDR3 nucleotides read TGTGCCAGCAGCTTTTCGTTGTATACGCAGTATTTT. Translation gives CASSFSLYTQYF.

As for this clone: Other DNA sequences in the same sample also yield this CDR3. The rearrangement joins TRBV10-3 to TRBJ2-6, with D perhaps TRBD2 (5 bases). The germline CDR1 and CDR2 sequences are ENHRY and SYGVKD. V was pared by 6 bases and J by 2 bases, with 11 bases between. This CDR3 has 15 amino acids. The CDR3 is CAISDRGTGANVLTF. The CDR3, as DNA: TGTGCCATCAGCGACCGGGGAACTGGGGCCAACGTCCTGACTTTC.

The rearrangement links TRBV27 to TRBJ2-3; a possible D gene is TRBD2 (7 bases). Germline V gives CDR1 MNHEY, CDR2 SMNVEV (reference sequence). The CDR3 spans 16 residues. V was clipped by 6 bases and J by 1 base, with 17 bases between them. The CDR3 reads CASSSPRGAGTDTQYF. For the CDR3, the DNA is TGTGCCAGCAGCTCCCCACGGGGGGCGGGCACAGATACGCAGTATTTT.

The J gene is TRBJ1-2, the V gene TRBV19, with D perhaps matching TRBD1 (5 bases). Between the trimmed V and J ends, which lost 5 bases and 2 bases, there was a span of 15 bases. The CDR3 covers 15 residues. Germline loops: CDR1 LNHDA, CDR2 SQIVND (reference sequence). DNA of the CDR3: TGTGCCAGTAGTGTTACAGGTTTCTCCAACTATGGCTACACCTTC. Its translation is CASSVTGFSNYGYTF.

This clone was detected a few times. This chain connects TRBV29-1 to TRBJ2-5; D perhaps matches TRBD1 (5 bases). From germline, CDR1 is SQVTM and CDR2 ANQGSEA. This CDR3 is built from 12 residues. The ends were cut back, 7 bases at V and 0 bases at J, with 9 bases in the middle. The CDR3 bases are TGCAGCGGGAGACAGAACCAAGAGACCCAGTACTTC. Translating gives CSGRQNQETQYF.